Described below is a single T cell receptor (beta chain) sequence and its context. The antigen is not known. The CDR3 is 14 residues long. The V gene lost 5 bases and the J gene lost 5 bases, with 13 bases spanning the gap. The germline CDR1 and CDR2 sequences are SEHNR and FQNEAQ (reference sequence). This entry is derived from a study of identical twins. Each CDR3 protein gets one entry after TCRdb re-called the 5' RACE reads with MiXCR. The table includes about 470,000 distinct CDR3 sequences, more than 20% detected once. Study findings and constraints: Twin-shared out-of-frame alpha sequences were enriched for low generation probability.

This sample was also put to use in a study of T cells expressing NK-cell markers. That report notes: Among the eight sequenced donors, seven tested HCMV-seropositive and one tested seronegative.

The sequence was obtained from a woman between 18 and 29 years old in good health. Material for sequencing was CD4+ T cells sorted from blood. The V gene is TRBV7-9, the J gene TRBJ1-5; no firm D call. Here the CDR3 reads CASSLKGEDQPQHF. The CDR3 coding sequence is TGTGCCAGCAGCCTCAAGGGAGAGGATCAGCCCCAGCATTTT.